The sequence of this T cell receptor beta chain was determined in a study of control samples from healthy donors and cancer patients. Produced via immunoSEQ multiplex PCR; TCRdb's table is partial and in-frame only. The sample lists roughly 120,000 clones, about 95% occurring once. This CDR3 is built from 19 residues. The ends lost 0 bases at V and 1 base at J; junction bases unmatched: 11. Germline-derived CDR1 and CDR2 are LGHNT and FRNRAP. V and J are TRBV12-5 and TRBJ2-3, with TRBD2 identical over 9 bases. The specimen sequenced was blood. The receptor's source is a man aged 25-45 years in good health. CDR3: CASGLVSGGGALGTDTQYF. The DNA for the CDR3 is TGTGCTAGTGGTTTGGTTTCCGGCGGGGGGGCCTTGGGCACAGATACGCAGTATTTT.